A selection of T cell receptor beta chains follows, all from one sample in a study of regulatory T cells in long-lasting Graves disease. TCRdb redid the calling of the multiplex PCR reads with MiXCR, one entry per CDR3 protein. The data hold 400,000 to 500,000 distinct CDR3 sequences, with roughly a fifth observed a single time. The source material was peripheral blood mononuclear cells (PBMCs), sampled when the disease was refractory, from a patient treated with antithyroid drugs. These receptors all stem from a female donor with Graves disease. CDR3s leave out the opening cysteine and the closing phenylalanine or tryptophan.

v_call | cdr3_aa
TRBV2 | ASSEATENQPQH
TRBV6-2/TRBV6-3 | ASSYTVSGSMETQY
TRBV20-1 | SASLRQSNEQY
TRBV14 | ASSARDRGNEKLF
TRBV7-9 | ASSSPAGENIQY
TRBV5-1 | ASSQGQGVGNEQF
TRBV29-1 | SVEDRARYGYT
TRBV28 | ASSKTDRRLNTEAF
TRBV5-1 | ASSPFGTAVSGANVLT
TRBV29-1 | SVDSGGETQY
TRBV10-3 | ATRQGPDEKLF
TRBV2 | AGSQNSYEQY
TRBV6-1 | ASSDPGGAEETQY
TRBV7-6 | ASSLDLDSNSYEQY
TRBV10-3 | AISESGLAGRHEQF
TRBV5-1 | ASSGGQGSTEAF
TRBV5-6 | ASSLRQGARYTEAF
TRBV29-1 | SVVGAFNEKLF
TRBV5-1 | ASSYSESEVYGYT
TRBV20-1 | SMTWGPNQPQH
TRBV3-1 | ASSATPHQPQH
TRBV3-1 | ASSHLRGALQETQY
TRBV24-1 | ATSGNSDPGGNEQY
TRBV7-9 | ASSLDPESETQY
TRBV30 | AWTAGGTPYGYT
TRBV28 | ASSFAGFQETQY
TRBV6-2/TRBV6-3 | ASSYSTAGRGTEAF
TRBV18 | ASSLADDKQETQY
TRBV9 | ASESGDAEAF
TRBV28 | ASSFRGVTYEQY
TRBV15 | ATSRQQGFNGYT
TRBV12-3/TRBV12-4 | ASSSAQREYTGELF
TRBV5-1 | ASALGQGAYEQY
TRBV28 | ASSLFGKSYNSPLH
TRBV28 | ASSLEDPWAGGTEAF
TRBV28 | ASSSPGREETQY
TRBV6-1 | ASRHTGTSNQPQH
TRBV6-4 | ASSDSNGGPLSVYI
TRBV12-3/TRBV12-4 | ASSDRAQKGEETQY
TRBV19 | ASSPVSNQPQH
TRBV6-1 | ASTHFGTGVQETQY
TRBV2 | ASRRSFAGAQVYGYT
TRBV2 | ASRTGEATEAF
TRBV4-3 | ASSQDFSGQETQY
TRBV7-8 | ASSLGGRISGNTIY
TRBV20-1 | SAREGLWGIGKNIQY
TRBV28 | ASSPPSPSYEQY
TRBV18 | ASSPADRNTEAF
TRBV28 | ASSFLAGRGETQY
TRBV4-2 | ASSERSPYEQY
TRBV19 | ASSKPAGSGYEQY
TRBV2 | ASSDSWEQY
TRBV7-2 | ASSALYGRNTEAF